The 21 T cell receptor beta chains below were found in one sample sequenced in a study of shared clonotypes between healthy human individuals (TCRdb year 2020). The library was built by means of the immunoSEQ multiplex PCR assay. The clones in this table, taken by TCRdb from immuneACCESS, are in-frame only. Not every clone is retained; where verified, under half of the shortfall comes from an unresolved V gene, and the cause of the rest is unknown. Here the sample has some 2 million clones; roughly 95% occur a single time. The ten largest clones take up approximately 0.13% of the sample. Material: naive CD4+ T cells sorted from blood. The cell subset or site label, read with the paper, signifies: CD45RA+ positively selected. These receptors originate from a man between 18 and 35 years old in good health.

This chain uses TRBV28 with TRBJ1-4; D call uncertain. With 6 bases removed from V and 5 bases from J, the gap between germline ends came to 16 bases. Germline assignment: CDR1 MDHEN and CDR2 SYDVKM. This CDR3 is built from 15 residues. The CDR3 loop reads CASRDRTETNEKLFF. In DNA, the CDR3 is TGTGCCAGCAGGGACCGGACGGAAACAAATGAAAAACTGTTTTTT.

The rearrangement joins TRBV19 to TRBJ1-5; a possible D gene is TRBD1 (5 bases). V dropped 3 bases and J dropped 6 bases, with 15 bases sitting between them. The CDR3 totals 15 residues. Looked up from germline, CDR1 is LNHDA and CDR2 is SQIVND (reference sequence). The CDR3 DNA reads as TGTGCCAGTAGTATCTTTCTTGTTGGGGGTCAGCCCCAGCATTTT. It yields the protein CASSIFLVGGQPQHF. The full variable domain, rest sourced from reference TRBV19 and TRBJ1-5, is DGGITQSPKYLFRKEGQNVTLSCEQNLNHDAMYWYRQDPGQGLRLIYYSQIVNDFQKGDIAEGYSVSREKKESFPLTVTSAQKNPTAFYLCASSIFLVGGQPQHFGDGTRLSIL.

The chain joins TRBV27 to TRBJ1-3, with 11 bases fitting TRBD1. CDR1 is MNHEY, CDR2 SMNVEV, per germline (reference sequence). The junction had 17 bases not matched to a gene; V was cut back by 4 bases and J by 0 bases. The CDR3 has 21 amino acids. The CDR3 DNA is TGTGCCAGCAGTTCCCGTATGCAACCCGGGACAGGGGGTAGCTCTGGAAACACCATATATTTT. It is translated as CASSSRMQPGTGGSSGNTIYF.

V gene TRBV10-3 combines with J gene TRBJ2-2; tentatively, D is TRBD2 (6 bases). Germline V gene sequence: CDR1 ENHRY, CDR2 SYGVKD. The V end lost 7 bases, the J end lost 4 bases, and 13 bases lay between the germline ends. The CDR3 is 14 residues long. CDR3 sequence: CAINRESVTGELFF. Here the CDR3 DNA reads TGTGCCATCAACCGGGAGTCGGTCACCGGGGAGCTGTTTTTT.

This chain connects TRBV6-6 to TRBJ1-1, with D maybe TRBD1 (6 bases). Trimming removed 10 bases at V and 5 bases at J, with 17 bases between. Germline V gene data show CDR1 as MNHNY and CDR2 as SVGAGI (reference sequence). This CDR3 has 13 residues. For the CDR3, the DNA is TGTGCCATCAGGGTTGGGGGCAATACTGAAGCTTTCTTT. Amino acids: CAIRVGGNTEAFF.

The chain combines TRBV5-1 with TRBJ2-1; tentative D call: TRBD1 (6 bases). The V and J ends lost 4 bases and 7 bases respectively, with 21 bases between them. CDR3 length: 16 residues. Germline V gene lookup returns CDR1 SGHRS and CDR2 YFSETQ. The CDR3 DNA follows: TGCGCCAGCAGCCTCTCTACAGGGCCTTCAAGGAATGAGCAGTTCTTC. Its translation: CASSLSTGPSRNEQFF.

The chain joins TRBV29-1 to TRBJ1-4; 8 bases are shared with TRBD1. The J segment lost 8 bases and the V segment lost 7 bases, leaving 9 bases of the junction unmatched. The CDR3 has 13 residues. Per the germline V gene, CDR1 is SQVTM and CDR2 is ANQGSEA. Here the CDR3 DNA reads TGCAGCGACGTAGGACGACAGGGGGAAAAACTGTTTTTT. Translated: CSDVGRQGEKLFF.

This sequence joins TRBV5-4 and TRBJ2-1; TRBD2 aligns across 13 bases. The V gene's germline CDR1 is SGHNT and CDR2 YYREEE (reference sequence). The length of the CDR3 is 15 residues. V lost 4 bases, J lost 9 bases, and 7 bases stayed unmatched. CDR3 residues: CASSLGLAGVVEQFF. The CDR3 DNA sequence: TGTGCCAGCAGCCTAGGACTAGCGGGAGTTGTTGAGCAGTTCTTC.

The gene calls are TRBV5-1 and TRBJ2-1, with 10 bases lining up with TRBD2. The junction had 7 bases not matched to a gene; V was cut back by 0 bases and J by 7 bases. CDR3 length equals 16 residues. Germline CDR1 reads SGHRS; CDR2 reads YFSETQ. In DNA, the CDR3 is TGCGCCAGCAGCTTGGCCCCAGCGGGGGGGCCGAATGAGCAGTTCTTC. Translating it yields CASSLAPAGGPNEQFF.

The chain recombines TRBV5-1 with TRBJ2-5, with D perhaps matching TRBD2 (6 bases). CDR3 length: 17 residues. CDR1 and CDR2 (germline): SGHRS, YFSETQ. V was pared by 0 bases and J by 5 bases, with 20 bases between. CDR3: CASSLVAPIAGSETQYF. For the CDR3, the DNA is TGCGCCAGCAGCTTGGTAGCCCCTATTGCGGGGTCGGAGACCCAGTACTTC.

The rearrangement links TRBV4-1 to TRBJ1-3, with D possibly TRBD1 on 6 matching bases. V was clipped by 0 bases and J by 3 bases, with 12 bases between them. CDR1 and CDR2 from the germline V gene are MGHRA and YSYEKL. This CDR3 spans 16 amino acids. The CDR3 DNA is TGCGCCAGCAGCCAAGATCGGGGGGCGGGTGGAAACACCATATATTTT. Protein sequence: CASSQDRGAGGNTIYF.

As regards this clone: A much larger clone differs from this one at a single base, so this may be a read error. In the same sample, other DNA sequences code for this CDR3. This sequence joins TRBV7-2 and TRBJ1-5, with 9 bases matching TRBD1. The CDR3 spans 15 residues. Germline CDR1 reads SGHTA; CDR2 reads FQGNSA. V trimming: 4 bases; J trimming: 2 bases; junction bases outside the gene matches: 3. The CDR3 sequence is CASSWGQGGNQPQHF. The DNA of the CDR3 is TGTGCCAGCAGCTGGGGACAGGGCGGCAATCAGCCCCAGCATTTT. The full variable domain, rest sourced from reference TRBV7-2 and TRBJ1-5, is GAGVSQSPSNKVTEKGKDVELRCDPISGHTALYWYRQSLGQGLEFLIYFQGNSAPDKSGLPSDRFSAERTGGSVSTLTIQRTQQEDSAVYLCASSWGQGGNQPQHFGDGTRLSIL.

The chain has TRBV10-3 and TRBJ2-3; D is uncertain. The V and J ends lost 7 bases and 1 base respectively, with 9 bases between them. Germline V gene lookup returns CDR1 ENHRY and CDR2 SYGVKD. CDR3 size: 13 residues. The CDR3 nucleotides read TGTGCCATCACCATCCTCGGCACAGATACGCAGTATTTT. Encoded protein: CAITILGTDTQYF.

This rearrangement joins TRBV28 to TRBJ2-3; possibly TRBD1 or TRBD2 for D (5 bases each). CDR3 length: 17 amino acids. Germline CDR1 reads MDHEN; CDR2 reads SYDVKM. Trimming left V 1 base short and J 1 base short, with 15 bases between. CDR3 sequence reads: CASSLLGTGGGTDTQYF. The CDR3 DNA follows: TGTGCCAGCAGTTTATTGGGGACGGGTGGCGGCACAGATACGCAGTATTTT.

This chain uses TRBV5-4 with TRBJ2-3, with 7 bases identical to TRBD2. Germline-derived CDR1 and CDR2 are SGHNT and YYREEE (reference sequence). V gave up 0 bases and J gave up 3 bases; unmatched junction bases: 7. CDR3 length: 16 amino acids. This CDR3 reads CASSLGAGVRTDTQYF. CDR3 coding DNA: TGTGCCAGCAGCTTGGGGGCGGGAGTCAGAACAGATACGCAGTATTTT. Full variable domain (remainder filled in from reference TRBV5-4 and TRBJ2-3): ETGVTQSPTHLIKTRGQQVTLRCSSQSGHNTVSWYQQALGQGPQFIFQYYREEENGRGNFPPRFSGLQFPNYSSELNVNALELDDSALYLCASSLGAGVRTDTQYFGPGTRLTVL.

This clone was detected ten times or more. J is TRBJ1-1 and V is TRBV2; D is possibly TRBD1 (5 bases). The V gene's germline CDR1 is SNHLY and CDR2 FYNNEI. Trimming removed 1 base at V and 10 bases at J, with 16 bases between. The length of the CDR3 is 14 residues. The CDR3 sequence: CASSEGTRAGRAFF. The CDR3 coding sequence is TGTGCCAGCAGTGAAGGCACAAGGGCAGGGCGAGCTTTCTTT.

This chain joins TRBV5-1 and TRBJ2-7; 12 nucleotides match TRBD1. CDR3 length equals 15 residues. Germline V gene lookup returns CDR1 SGHRS and CDR2 YFSETQ. After removal of 3 bases from V and 3 bases from J, the junction contained 4 bases not matched to a gene. The CDR3 region is CASSWGQGANYEQYF. The CDR3 DNA follows: TGCGCCAGCAGCTGGGGACAGGGGGCGAACTACGAGCAGTACTTC.

The V call is TRBV28, the J call TRBJ2-7; no reliable D call. The CDR3 totals 13 residues. Germline values: CDR1 MDHEN, CDR2 SYDVKM. The V gene lost 6 bases and the J gene lost 2 bases, with 11 bases spanning the gap. The CDR3 sequence is CASSKPLTYEQYF. DNA of the CDR3: TGTGCCAGCAGCAAGCCCCTAACCTACGAGCAGTACTTC.

As regards this clone: Other nucleotide sequences in the sample specify the same CDR3. This chain uses TRBV5-1 with TRBJ1-6; 8 positions match TRBD1. J was trimmed by 7 bases and V by 0 bases; bases with no gene match: 3. The CDR3 sequence is 15 residues long. Germline CDR1 SGHRS, CDR2 YFSETQ. The CDR3 DNA reads as TGCGCCAGCAGCTTGGGGACAGGGACGAATTCACCCCTCCACTTT. It codes for CASSLGTGTNSPLHF.

V usage is TRBV2 and J usage is TRBJ1-1; D is possibly TRBD1 (6 bases). CDR3 length: 13 residues. The germline gives CDR1 SNHLY, CDR2 FYNNEI. The ends were cut back, 4 bases at V and 11 bases at J, with 17 bases in the middle. Here the CDR3 reads CASSAEQGGGAFF. CDR3 in DNA: TGTGCCAGCAGTGCTGAACAGGGAGGGGGGGCTTTCTTT.

The chain is built from TRBV5-6 and TRBJ2-7, with D maybe TRBD1 (6 bases). Germline V gives CDR1 SGHDT, CDR2 YYEEEE. The CDR3 spans 15 residues. Deletions cut 0 bases from V and 0 bases from J, with 10 bases between. The CDR3 DNA is TGTGCCAGCAGCTTGGTAGGACAGAGCTCCTACGAGCAGTACTTC. Encoded protein: CASSLVGQSSYEQYF.